One T cell receptor (beta chain) is described in this entry. The antigen is not known. Germline V CDR1 and CDR2: MNHNS, SASEGT. The junction had 5 bases not matched to a gene; V was cut back by 5 bases and J by 0 bases. The length of the CDR3 is 15 residues. This entry belongs to a study of siplizumab effects on memory and regulatory T cells. Findings of the study overall: The study found that mappable alloreactive CD4+ clones averaged approximately 69% Treg-derived with siplizumab and around 25% in controls. There appeared to be greater diversity in naive T cells than in memory cells, and naive T cells seemed major contributors to the alloresponse. Siplizumab caused a significant drop in alloreactive sequences traceable to unstimulated CD4+ memory cells.

Measured with immunoSEQ multiplex PCR; TCRdb has only the in-frame clones, and not every one. The sample carries some 7,000 clones, approximately 70% recorded once. Sequence data were generated for unstimulated naive, memory, effector memory and TEMRA subsets in three donor pairs. This TCR was recovered from a human donor in good health. The sequenced material came from effector memory CD8+ T cells sorted from blood. Subset noted: unstimulated CD8+ effector memory T cells. The chain has TRBV6-1 and TRBJ2-7; 9 bases are shared with TRBD2. The CDR3 DNA reads TGTGCCAGCAGTCCTATAGCGGGAGCCTCCTACGAGCAGTACTTC. Its translation: CASSPIAGASYEQYF.